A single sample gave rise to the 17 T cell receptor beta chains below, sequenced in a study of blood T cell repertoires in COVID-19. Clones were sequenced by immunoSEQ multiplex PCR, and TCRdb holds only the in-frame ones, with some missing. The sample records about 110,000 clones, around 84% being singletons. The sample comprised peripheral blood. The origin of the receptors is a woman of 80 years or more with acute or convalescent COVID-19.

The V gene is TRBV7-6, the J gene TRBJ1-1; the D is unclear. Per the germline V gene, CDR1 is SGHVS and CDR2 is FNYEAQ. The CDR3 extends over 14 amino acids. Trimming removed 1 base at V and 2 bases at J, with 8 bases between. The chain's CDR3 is CASSLGGTNTEAFF. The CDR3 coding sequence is TGTGCCAGCAGCTTAGGTGGCACCAACACTGAAGCTTTCTTT.

CDR3: CASSYQGPNQPQHF. CDR3 in DNA: TGTGCCAGCAGTTATCAGGGGCCGAATCAGCCCCAGCATTTT. This chain links TRBV7-9 with TRBJ1-5; TRBD1 might be the D (6 bases). V was shortened by 6 bases and J by 4 bases, with 13 bases between the two germline ends. The CDR3 is 14 residues long. CDR1 and CDR2 (germline): SEHNR, FQNEAQ (reference sequence).

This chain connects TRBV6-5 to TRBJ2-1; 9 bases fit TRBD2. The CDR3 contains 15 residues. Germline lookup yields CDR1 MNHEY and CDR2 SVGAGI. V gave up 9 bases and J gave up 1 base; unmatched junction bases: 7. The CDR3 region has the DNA TGTGCCAGTGGTCCAGCGGGAGGATCCTACAATGAGCAGTTCTTC. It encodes CASGPAGGSYNEQFF.

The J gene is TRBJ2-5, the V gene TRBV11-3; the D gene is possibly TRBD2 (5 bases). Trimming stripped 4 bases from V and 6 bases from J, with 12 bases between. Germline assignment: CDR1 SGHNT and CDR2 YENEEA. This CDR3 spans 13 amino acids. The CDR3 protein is CASSSQDSQTQYF. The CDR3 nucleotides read TGTGCCAGCAGCTCCCAGGACTCCCAGACCCAGTACTTC.

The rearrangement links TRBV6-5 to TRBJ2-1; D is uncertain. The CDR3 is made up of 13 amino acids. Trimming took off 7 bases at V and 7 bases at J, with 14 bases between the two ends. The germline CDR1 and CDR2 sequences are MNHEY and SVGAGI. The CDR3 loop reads CASTRNIENEQFF. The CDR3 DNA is TGTGCCAGCACACGTAATATCGAGAATGAGCAGTTCTTC.

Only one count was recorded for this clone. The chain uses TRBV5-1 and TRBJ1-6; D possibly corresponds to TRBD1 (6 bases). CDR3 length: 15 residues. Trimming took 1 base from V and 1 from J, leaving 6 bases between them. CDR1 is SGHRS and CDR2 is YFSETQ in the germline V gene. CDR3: CASSLTGSYNSPLHF. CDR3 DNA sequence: TGCGCCAGCAGCTTGACAGGGTCCTATAATTCACCCCTCCACTTT.

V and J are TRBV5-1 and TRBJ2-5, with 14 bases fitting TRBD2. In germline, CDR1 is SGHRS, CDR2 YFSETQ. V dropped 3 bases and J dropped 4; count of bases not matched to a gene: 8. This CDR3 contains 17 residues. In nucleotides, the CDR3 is TGCGCCAGCAGCTCTGGTGGGACTAGCGGGAGTGGAGAGACCCAGTACTTC. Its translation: CASSSGGTSGSGETQYF.

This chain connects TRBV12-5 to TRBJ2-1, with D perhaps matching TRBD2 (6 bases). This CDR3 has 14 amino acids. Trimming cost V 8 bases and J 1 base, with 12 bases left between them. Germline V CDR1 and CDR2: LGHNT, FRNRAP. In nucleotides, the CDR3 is TGTGCTAGTTCGCGGGAATGGTCCTACAATGAGCAGTTCTTC. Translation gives CASSREWSYNEQFF.

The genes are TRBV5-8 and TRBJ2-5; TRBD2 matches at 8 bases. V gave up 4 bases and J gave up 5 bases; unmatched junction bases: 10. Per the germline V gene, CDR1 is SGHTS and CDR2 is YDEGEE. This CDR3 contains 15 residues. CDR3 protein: CASSPGGGPRETQYF. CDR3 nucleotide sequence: TGTGCCAGCAGCCCCGGGGGGGGGCCGCGGGAGACCCAGTACTTC.

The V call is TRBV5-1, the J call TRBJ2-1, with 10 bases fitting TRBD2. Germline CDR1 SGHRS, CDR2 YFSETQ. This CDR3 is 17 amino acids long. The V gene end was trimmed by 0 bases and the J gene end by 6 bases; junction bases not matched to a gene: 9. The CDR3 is CASSLEASGSISNEQFF. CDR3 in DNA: TGCGCCAGCAGCTTGGAAGCTAGCGGGAGCATAAGCAATGAGCAGTTCTTC.

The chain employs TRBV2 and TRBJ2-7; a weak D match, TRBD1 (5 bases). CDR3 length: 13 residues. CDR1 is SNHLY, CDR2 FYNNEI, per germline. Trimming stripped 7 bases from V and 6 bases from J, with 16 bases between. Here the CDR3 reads CASTGQRVSEQYF. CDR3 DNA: TGTGCCAGCACCGGACAACGGGTAAGCGAGCAGTACTTC.

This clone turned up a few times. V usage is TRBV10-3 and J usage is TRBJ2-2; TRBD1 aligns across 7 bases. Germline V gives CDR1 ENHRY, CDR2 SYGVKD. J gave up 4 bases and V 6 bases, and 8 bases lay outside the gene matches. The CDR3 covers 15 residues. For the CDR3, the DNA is TGTGCCATCAGACCAGACAGGGCGGGCACCGGGGAGCTGTTTTTT. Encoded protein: CAIRPDRAGTGELFF.

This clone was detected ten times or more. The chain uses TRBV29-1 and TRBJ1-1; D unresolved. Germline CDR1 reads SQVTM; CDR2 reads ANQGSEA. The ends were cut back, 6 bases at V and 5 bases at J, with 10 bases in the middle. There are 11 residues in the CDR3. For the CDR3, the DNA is TGCAGCGTGGGAGGGCGTACTGAAGCTTTCTTT. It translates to CSVGGRTEAFF.

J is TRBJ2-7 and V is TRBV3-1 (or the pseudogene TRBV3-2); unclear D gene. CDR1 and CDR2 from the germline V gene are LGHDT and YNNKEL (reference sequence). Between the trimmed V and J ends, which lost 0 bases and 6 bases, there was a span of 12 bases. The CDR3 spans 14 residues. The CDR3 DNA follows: TGTGCCAGCAGCCAAGATTCGCAGGTTCCCGAGCAGTACTTC. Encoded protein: CASSQDSQVPEQYF.

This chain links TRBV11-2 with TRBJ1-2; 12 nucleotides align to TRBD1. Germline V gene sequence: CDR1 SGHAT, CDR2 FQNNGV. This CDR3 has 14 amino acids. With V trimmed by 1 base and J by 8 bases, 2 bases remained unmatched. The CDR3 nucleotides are TGTGCCAGCAGCTTAGCGGGGACAGGGGGCGGCTACACCTTC. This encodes CASSLAGTGGGYTF.

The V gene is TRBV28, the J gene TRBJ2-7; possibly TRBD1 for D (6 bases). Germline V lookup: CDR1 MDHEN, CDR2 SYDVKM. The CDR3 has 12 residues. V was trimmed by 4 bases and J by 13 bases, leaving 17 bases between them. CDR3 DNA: TGTGCCAGCAGTTCTGGGACACAGATGAAATACGTC. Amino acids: CASSSGTQMKYV.

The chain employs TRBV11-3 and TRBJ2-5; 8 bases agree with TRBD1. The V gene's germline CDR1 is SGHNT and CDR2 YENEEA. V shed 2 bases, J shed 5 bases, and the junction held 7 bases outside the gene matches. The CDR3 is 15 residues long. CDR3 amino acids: CASSLRQGARETQYF. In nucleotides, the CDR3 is TGTGCCAGCAGCTTAAGGCAGGGGGCTCGGGAGACCCAGTACTTC.